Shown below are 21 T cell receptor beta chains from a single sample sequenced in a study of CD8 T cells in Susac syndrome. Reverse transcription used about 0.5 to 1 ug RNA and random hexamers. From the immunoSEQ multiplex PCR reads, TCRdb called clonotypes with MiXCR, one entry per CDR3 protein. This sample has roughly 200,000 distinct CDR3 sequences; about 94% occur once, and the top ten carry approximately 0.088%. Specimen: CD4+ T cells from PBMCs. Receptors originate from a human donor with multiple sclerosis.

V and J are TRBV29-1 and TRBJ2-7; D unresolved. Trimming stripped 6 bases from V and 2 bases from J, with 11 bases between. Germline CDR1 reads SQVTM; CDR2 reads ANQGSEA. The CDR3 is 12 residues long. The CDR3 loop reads CSVEAPTYEQYF. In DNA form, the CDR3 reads TGCAGCGTAGAGGCCCCAACCTACGAGCAGTACTTC.

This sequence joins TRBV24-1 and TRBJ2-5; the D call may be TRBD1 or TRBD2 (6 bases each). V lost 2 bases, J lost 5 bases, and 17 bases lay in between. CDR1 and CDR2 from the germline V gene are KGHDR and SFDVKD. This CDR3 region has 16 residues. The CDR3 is CATSDSRGGGTETQYF. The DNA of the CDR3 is TGTGCCACCAGTGATTCCCGAGGGGGAGGTACGGAGACCCAGTACTTC.

This CDR3 is CASNGRDYGYTF. CDR3 bases: TGTGCCAGCAACGGCAGGGACTATGGCTACACCTTC. V usage is TRBV28 and J usage is TRBJ1-2, with D perhaps matching TRBD1 (5 bases). V was pared by 7 bases and J by 3 bases, with 9 bases between. This CDR3 is 12 amino acids long. Germline V gene sequence: CDR1 MDHEN, CDR2 SYDVKM.

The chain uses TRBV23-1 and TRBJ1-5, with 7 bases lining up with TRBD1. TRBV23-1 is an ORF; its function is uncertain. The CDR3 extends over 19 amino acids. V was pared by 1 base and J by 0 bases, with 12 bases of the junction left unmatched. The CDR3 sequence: CASSQWDRNIGNSNQPQHF. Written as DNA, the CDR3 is TGCGCCAGCAGTCAATGGGACAGAAATATTGGGAATAGCAATCAGCCCCAGCATTTT.

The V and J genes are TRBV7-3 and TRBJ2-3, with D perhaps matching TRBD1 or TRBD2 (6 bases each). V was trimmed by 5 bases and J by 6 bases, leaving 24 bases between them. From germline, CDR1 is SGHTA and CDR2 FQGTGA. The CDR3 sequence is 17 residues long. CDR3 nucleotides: TGTGCCAGCAGCCCCCGGGTTGGGGGGCCTGGATTGGATACGCAGTATTTT. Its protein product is CASSPRVGGPGLDTQYF.

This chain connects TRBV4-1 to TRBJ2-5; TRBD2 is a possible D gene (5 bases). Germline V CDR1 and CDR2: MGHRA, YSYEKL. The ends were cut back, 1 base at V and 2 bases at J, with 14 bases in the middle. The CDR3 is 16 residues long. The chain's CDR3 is CASSQGDLAFQETQYF. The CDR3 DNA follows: TGCGCCAGCAGCCAAGGAGACTTAGCGTTTCAAGAGACCCAGTACTTC.

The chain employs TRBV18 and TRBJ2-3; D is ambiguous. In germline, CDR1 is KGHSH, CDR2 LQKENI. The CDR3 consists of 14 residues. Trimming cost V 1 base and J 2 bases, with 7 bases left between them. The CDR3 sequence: CASSPLPHTDTQYF. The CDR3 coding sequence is TGTGCCAGCTCACCACTTCCCCACACAGATACGCAGTATTTT.

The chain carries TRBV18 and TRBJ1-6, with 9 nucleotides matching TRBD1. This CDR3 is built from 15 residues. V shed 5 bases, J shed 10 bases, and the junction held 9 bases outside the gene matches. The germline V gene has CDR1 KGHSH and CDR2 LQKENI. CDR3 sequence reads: CASSSARTGESPLHF. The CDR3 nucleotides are TGTGCCAGCTCATCTGCTAGGACAGGGGAGTCACCCCTCCACTTT.

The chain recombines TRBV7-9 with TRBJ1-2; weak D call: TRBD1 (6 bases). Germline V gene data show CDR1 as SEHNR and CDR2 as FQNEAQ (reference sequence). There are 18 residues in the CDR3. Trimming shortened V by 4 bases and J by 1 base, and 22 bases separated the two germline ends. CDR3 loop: CASSSNMDSSFLNYGYTF. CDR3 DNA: TGTGCCAGCAGCTCTAACATGGACAGCTCCTTTCTTAACTATGGCTACACCTTC.

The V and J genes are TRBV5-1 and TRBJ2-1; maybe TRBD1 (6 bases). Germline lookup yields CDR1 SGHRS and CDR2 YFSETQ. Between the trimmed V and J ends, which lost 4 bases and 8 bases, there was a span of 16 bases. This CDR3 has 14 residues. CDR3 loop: CASSQPTGLDEQFF. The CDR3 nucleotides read TGCGCCAGCAGCCAGCCCACAGGGCTCGATGAGCAGTTCTTC.

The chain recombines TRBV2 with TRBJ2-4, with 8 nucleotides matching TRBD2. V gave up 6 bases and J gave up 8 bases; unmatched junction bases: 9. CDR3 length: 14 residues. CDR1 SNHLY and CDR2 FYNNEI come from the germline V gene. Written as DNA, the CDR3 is TGTGCCAGCAGAAGACAGTCCGGGGGGGACATTCAGTACTTC. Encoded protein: CASRRQSGGDIQYF.

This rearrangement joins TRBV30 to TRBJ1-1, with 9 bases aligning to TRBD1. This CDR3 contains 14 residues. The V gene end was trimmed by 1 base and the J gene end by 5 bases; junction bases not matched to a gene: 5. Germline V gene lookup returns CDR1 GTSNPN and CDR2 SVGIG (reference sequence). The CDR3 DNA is TGTGCCTGGAGTGAGACAGGGGGATGGACTGAAGCTTTCTTT. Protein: CAWSETGGWTEAFF.

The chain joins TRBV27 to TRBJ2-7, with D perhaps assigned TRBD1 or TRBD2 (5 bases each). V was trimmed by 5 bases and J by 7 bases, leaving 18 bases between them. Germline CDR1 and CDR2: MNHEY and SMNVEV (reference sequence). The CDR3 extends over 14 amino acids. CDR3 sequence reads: CASSVKPPGPEQYF. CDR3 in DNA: TGTGCCAGCAGTGTCAAACCCCCGGGACCGGAGCAGTACTTC.

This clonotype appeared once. The CDR3 loop reads CASSFLGTETQYF. DNA of the CDR3: TGTGCCAGCAGCTTTTTGGGCACAGAGACCCAGTACTTC. This chain links TRBV5-6 with TRBJ2-5; D is unresolved. V was pared by 2 bases and J by 4 bases, with 9 bases between. The V gene's germline CDR1 is SGHDT and CDR2 YYEEEE. The CDR3 contains 13 residues. Full variable domain (missing parts from reference TRBV5-6 and TRBJ2-5): DAGVTQSPTHLIKTRGQQVTLRCSPKSGHDTVSWYQQALGQGPQFIFQYYEEEERQRGNFPDRFSGHQFPNYSSELNVNALLLGDSALYLCASSFLGTETQYFGPGTRLLVL.

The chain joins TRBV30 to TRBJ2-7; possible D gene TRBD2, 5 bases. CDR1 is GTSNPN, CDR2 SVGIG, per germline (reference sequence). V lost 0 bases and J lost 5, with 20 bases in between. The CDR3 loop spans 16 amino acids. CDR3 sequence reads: CAWSVPTPRRVDEQYF. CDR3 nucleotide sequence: TGTGCCTGGAGTGTACCGACCCCCCGGCGGGTCGACGAGCAGTACTTC.

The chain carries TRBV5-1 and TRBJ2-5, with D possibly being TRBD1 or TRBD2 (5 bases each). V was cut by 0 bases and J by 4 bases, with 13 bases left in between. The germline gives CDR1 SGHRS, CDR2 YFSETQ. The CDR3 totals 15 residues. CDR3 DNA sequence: TGCGCCAGCAGCTTGGGAGGGACCGGCGGAGAGACCCAGTACTTC. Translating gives CASSLGGTGGETQYF.

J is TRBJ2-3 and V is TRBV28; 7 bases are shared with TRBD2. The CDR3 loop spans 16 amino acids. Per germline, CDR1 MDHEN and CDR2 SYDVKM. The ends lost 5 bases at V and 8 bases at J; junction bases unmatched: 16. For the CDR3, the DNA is TGTGCCAGCAGTACCCGACTAGCCGGGGAGTTGGGTACGCAGTATTTT. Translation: CASSTRLAGELGTQYF.

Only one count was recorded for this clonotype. The CDR3 spells CALYSGANVLTF. The DNA for the CDR3 is TGTGCCCTTTACTCTGGGGCCAACGTCCTGACTTTC. The chain couples TRBV30 to TRBJ2-6; no clear D gene. Trimming shortened V by 8 bases and J by 0 bases, and 5 bases separated the two germline ends. Germline-derived CDR1 and CDR2 are GTSNPN and SVGIG (reference sequence). The CDR3 loop spans 12 amino acids. Variable domain in full (rest from reference TRBV30 and TRBJ2-6): SQTIHQWPATLVQPVGSPLSLECTVEGTSNPNLYWYRQAAGRGLQLLFYSVGIGQISSEVPQNLSASRPQDRQFILSSKKLLLSDSGFYLCALYSGANVLTFGAGSRLTVL.

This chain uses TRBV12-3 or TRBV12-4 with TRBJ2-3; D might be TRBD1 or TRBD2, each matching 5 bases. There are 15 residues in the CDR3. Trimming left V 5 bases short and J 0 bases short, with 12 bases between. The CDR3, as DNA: TGTGCCAGCAGTGGGGGAGCCTCCAGCACAGATACGCAGTATTTT. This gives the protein CASSGGASSTDTQYF.

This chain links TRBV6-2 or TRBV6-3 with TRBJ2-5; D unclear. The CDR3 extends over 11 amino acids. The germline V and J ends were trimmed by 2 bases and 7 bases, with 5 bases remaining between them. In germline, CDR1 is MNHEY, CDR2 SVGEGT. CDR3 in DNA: TGTGCCAGCAGTTACATCCGGACCCAGTACTTC. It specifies CASSYIRTQYF.

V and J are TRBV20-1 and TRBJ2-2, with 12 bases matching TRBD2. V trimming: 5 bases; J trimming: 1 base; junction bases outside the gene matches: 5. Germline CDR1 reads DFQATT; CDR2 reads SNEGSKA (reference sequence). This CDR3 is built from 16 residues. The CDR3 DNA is TGCAGTGCTCTTTCACTAGCGGGGGGGAACACCGGGGAGCTGTTTTTT. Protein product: CSALSLAGGNTGELFF.